This T cell receptor (beta chain) stems from a study of blood T cell repertoires in COVID-19 (TCRdb year 2020). Background for the entire study: The collaborator samples originated in the United States, Italy and Spain and spanned the acute and convalescent phases of COVID-19. Subjects who had been exposed to COVID-19, were actively infected with it, or had recovered from it provided the deeply sampled blood TCRbeta repertoires that made up the dataset. HLA class I and class II types, where available, came from metadata supplied by the sample provider rather than from assay-based typing. The repertoires were released in a freely available public database meant as a resource for research on the immune response to SARS-CoV-2. Sample metadata almost always included a de-identified subject ID, COVID-19 status, age in years and sex. Samples were obtained from the ongoing ImmuneRACE study (first 160 participants) and from about 1,300 subjects provided by 6 global collaborators. The material from the prospective study consisted of cDNA or gDNA derived from T cells, B-cell-depleted T cells, or PBMCs.

A note on this clone: This clone's antigen is unknown. No much larger clonotype is one base removed from it; base qualities were not supplied.

CDR1 is given as LNHDA and CDR2 as SQIVND, both from the germline V gene (reference sequence). The germline V end is reduced by 5 bases and the J end by 4 bases; junction bases left unmatched: 6. Including cysteine and phenylalanine, the CDR3 has 17 amino acids. The CDR3 DNA has 51 bases and is translated from base 1. The immunoSEQ Assay, a bias-controlled multiplex PCR, was used to amplify TCRbeta CDR3 regions from genomic DNA. The study's own analysis went as follows. The number of nucleated cells in each sample was estimated from the amplification of reference gene primers within the assay. To quantify the absolute abundance of each unique TCRbeta CDR3 rearrangement, sequence reads were collapsed and filtered. For each sample, productive Simpson clonality was calculated by taking the square root of Simpson's diversity index across productive rearrangements. TCRdb took this table from immuneACCESS and kept in-frame rearrangements with V and J called. Such tables lack part of the clones; where checked against another copy, unresolved V genes explain under half of the gap, and the rest is unexplained. V, J and clone size are taken as reported in that table, and D and trimming were inferred from the DNA itself. The sample table shows some 150,000 clones, and 85% to 90% are seen once. Around 8.2% of the sample rests with the top ten.

The paper as a whole reports these results and caveats: The quantity of clinical and demographic metadata differed by source and by participant and was supplied without curation.

Each collaborating institution followed its own protocols to collect whole blood in K2EDTA tubes. Collaborator samples were shipped for TCRbeta analysis as frozen whole blood, isolated PBMCs, or DNA extracted from either sample type. This TCR was sampled from a woman aged 60-75 years with acute or convalescent COVID-19. Sample: peripheral blood. The chain was built from TRBV19 and TRBJ2-6, and TRBD1 aligns with 12 junction nucleotides. For the CDR3, the sequence is CASSPGQGAPGANVLTF. Here is the DNA: TGTGCCAGTAGTCCGGGACAGGGGGCGCCCGGGGCCAACGTCCTGACTTTC.